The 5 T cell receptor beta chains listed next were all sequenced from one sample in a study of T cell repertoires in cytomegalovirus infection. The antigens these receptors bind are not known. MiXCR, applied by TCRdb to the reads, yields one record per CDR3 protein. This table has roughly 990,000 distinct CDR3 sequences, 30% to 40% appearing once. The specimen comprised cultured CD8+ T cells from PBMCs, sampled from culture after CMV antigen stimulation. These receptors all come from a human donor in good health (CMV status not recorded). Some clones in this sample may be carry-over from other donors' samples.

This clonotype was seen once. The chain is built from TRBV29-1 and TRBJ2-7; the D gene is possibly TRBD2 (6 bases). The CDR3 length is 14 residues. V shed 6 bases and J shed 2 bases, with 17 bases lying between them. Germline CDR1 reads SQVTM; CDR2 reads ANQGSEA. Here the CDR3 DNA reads TGCAGCGTCCCGGGGACTGCACGTCCCTACGAGCAGTACTTC. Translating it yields CSVPGTARPYEQYF.

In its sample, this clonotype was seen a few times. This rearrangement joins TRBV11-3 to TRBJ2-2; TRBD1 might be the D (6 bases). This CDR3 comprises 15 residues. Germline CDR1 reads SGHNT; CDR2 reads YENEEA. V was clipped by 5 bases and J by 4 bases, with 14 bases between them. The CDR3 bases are TGTGCCAGCAGCCCCAGACAGGCCCCCACCGGGGAGCTGTTTTTT. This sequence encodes CASSPRQAPTGELFF.

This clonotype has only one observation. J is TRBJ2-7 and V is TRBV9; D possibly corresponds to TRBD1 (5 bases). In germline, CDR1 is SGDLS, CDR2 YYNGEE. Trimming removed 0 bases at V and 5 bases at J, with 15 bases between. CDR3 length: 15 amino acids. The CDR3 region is CASSVARKVGDEQYF. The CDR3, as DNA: TGTGCCAGCAGCGTAGCCAGGAAAGTAGGGGACGAGCAGTACTTC.

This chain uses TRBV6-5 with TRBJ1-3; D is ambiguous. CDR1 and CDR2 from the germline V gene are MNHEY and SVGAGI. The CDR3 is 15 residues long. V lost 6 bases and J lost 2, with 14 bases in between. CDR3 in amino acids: CASSHWPLPGNTIYF. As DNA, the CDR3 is TGTGCCAGCAGCCACTGGCCACTACCTGGAAACACCATATATTTT.

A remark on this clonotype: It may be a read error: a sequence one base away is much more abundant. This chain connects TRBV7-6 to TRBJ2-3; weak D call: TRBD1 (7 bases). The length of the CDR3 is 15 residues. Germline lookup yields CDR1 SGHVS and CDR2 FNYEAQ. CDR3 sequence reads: CASSTGGRGTDMQYF. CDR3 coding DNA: TGTGCCAGCAGCACCGGGGGACGAGGGACAGATATGCAGTATTTT. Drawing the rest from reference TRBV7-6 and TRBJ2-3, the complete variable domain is GAGVSQSPRYKVTKRGQDVALRCDPISGHVSLYWYRQALGQGPEFLTYFNYEAQQDKSGLPNDRFSAERPEGSISTLTIQRTEQRDSAMYRCASSTGGRGTDMQYFGPGTRLTVL.